Described below is a single T cell receptor (beta chain) sequence and its context. Deletions cut 5 bases from V and 5 bases from J, with 15 bases between. CDR1 and CDR2 from the germline V gene are SGHTA and FQGNSA. The CDR3 totals 14 residues. The authors ran a second PCR of roughly 6 to 11 cycles using a sample-barcoded 5' primer and a J-beta primer mix. TCRdb itself ran the 5' RACE reads through MiXCR, one entry per CDR3 protein. The repertoire holds roughly 700,000 distinct CDR3 sequences, with 25% as singletons. The data stem from a study of blood T cells in healthy people across ages. These same data were also listed under a study on T cells of mothers and their children.

Sequencing was performed on blood. The origin of this receptor is a boy between 10 and 17 years old in good health. The rearrangement joins TRBV7-2 to TRBJ2-5; D might be TRBD2 (6 bases). CDR3 in DNA: TGTGCCAGCAGCCAACCGGGGGTCTTGGAGACCCAGTACTTC. Protein: CASSQPGVLETQYF.